The T cell receptor beta chain described here comes from a study of cytomegalovirus exposure and HLA in healthy donors. Notes on the study in general: Some V segments, TRBV6-2 and TRBV6-3 among them, were indistinguishable and were therefore excluded. The listing of fewer than 200 TCR beta chains classed them as cytomegalovirus-associated.

On this clone itself: Its matching antigen is unknown.

This CDR3 spans 13 amino acids. V lost 4 bases to trimming and J lost 2 bases; unmatched junction nucleotides: 4. CDR1 and CDR2 from the germline V gene are GTSNPN and SVGIG (reference sequence). Both 60 Vbeta primers and 13 Jbeta primers went into the PCR. Libraries were prepared by immunoSEQ multiplex PCR; TCRdb keeps only in-frame clonotypes and omits some of them. Of about 6,600 clones in the sample, roughly half were seen once. Unrecorded immune exposure was likely among donors, who were nominally healthy when sampled. The receptor's source is a man aged 25 to 40 in good health and CMV-seropositive. The chain joins TRBV30 to TRBJ2-7; TRBD2 agrees at 8 bases. Material for sequencing was PBMCs. The CDR3 is CAWTGGITYEQYF. Here the CDR3 DNA reads TGTGCCTGGACGGGGGGGATCACCTACGAGCAGTACTTC.